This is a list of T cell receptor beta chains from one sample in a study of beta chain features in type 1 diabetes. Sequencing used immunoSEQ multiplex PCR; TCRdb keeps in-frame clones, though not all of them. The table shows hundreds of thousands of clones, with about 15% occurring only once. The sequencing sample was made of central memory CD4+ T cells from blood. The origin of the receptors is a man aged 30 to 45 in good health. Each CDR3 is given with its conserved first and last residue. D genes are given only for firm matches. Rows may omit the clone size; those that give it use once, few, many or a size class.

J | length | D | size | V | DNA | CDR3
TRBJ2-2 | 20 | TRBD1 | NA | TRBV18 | TGTGCCAGCTCACCACTCGGGCGACAGGGGGCCCGGTCAACACCCGGGGAGCTGTTTTTT | CASSPLGRQGARSTPGELFF
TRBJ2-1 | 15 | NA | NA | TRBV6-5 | TGTGCCAGCAGTTCCTGGACCAGCCGGGGCAATGAGCAGTTCTTC | CASSSWTSRGNEQFF
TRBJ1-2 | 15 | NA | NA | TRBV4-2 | TGTGCCAGCAGCCGATCCGGGACGGCAGTTGATGGCTACACCTTC | CASSRSGTAVDGYTF
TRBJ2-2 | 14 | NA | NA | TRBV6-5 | TGTGCCAGCAGACCACCAAGGAACACCGGGGAGCTGTTTTTT | CASRPPRNTGELFF
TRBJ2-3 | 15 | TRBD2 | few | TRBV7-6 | TGTGCCAGCAGCGGGAGCGGGGGGGCGCGAGATACGCAGTATTTT | CASSGSGGARDTQYF
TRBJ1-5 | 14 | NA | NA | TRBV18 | TGTGCCAGCTCACCACCCTCGGGGAACCAGCCCCAGCATTTT | CASSPPSGNQPQHF
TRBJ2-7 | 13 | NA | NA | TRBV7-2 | TGTGCCAGCAGCTTAGCGCAAGGGGGCGAGCAGTACTTC | CASSLAQGGEQYF
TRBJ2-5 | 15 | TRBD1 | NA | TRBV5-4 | TGTGCCAGCAGCTTGGGAGGACAGGGCCAAGAGACCCAGTACTTC | CASSLGGQGQETQYF
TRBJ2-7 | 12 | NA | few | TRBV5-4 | TGTGCCAGCAGTGTCCAATCCTACGAGCAGTACTTC | CASSVQSYEQYF
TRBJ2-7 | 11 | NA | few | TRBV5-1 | TGCGCCAGCAGCCTAACCTACGAGCAGTACTTC | CASSLTYEQYF
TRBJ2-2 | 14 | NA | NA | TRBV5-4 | TGTGCCAGCAGCTTGACAGGGTCCACCGGGGAGCTGTTTTTT | CASSLTGSTGELFF
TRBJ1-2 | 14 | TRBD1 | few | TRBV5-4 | TGTGCCAGCAGCAGCGACAGGGGCTTATATGGCTACACCTTC | CASSSDRGLYGYTF
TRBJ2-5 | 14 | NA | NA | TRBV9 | TGTGCCAGCAGCGTAGACCCAGGGATGGAGACCCAGTACTTC | CASSVDPGMETQYF
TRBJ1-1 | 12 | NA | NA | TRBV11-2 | TGTGCCAGCAGCTTAGTGAAAAGTGAAGCTTTCTTT | CASSLVKSEAFF
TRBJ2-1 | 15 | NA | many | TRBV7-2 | TGTGCCAGCAGCTTCGACCCGTCGTTTACTAATGAGCAGTTCTTC | CASSFDPSFTNEQFF
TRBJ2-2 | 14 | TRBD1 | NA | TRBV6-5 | TGTGCCAGCCTCAGGGGGAGTGGGACCGGGGAGCTGTTTTTT | CASLRGSGTGELFF
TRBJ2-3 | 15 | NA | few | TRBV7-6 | TGTGCCAGCAGCTCCGAGGGGGGGCGCACAGATACGCAGTATTTT | CASSSEGGRTDTQYF
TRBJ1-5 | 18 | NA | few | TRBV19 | TGTGCCAGTAGTATTCTTGGTCTCGGGGGGGGAAAAAATCAGCCCCAGCATTTT | CASSILGLGGGKNQPQHF
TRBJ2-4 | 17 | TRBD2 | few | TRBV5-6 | TGTGCCAGCAGTCCTCTTGGCAGCGGGGGATCCAAAAACATTCAGTACTTC | CASSPLGSGGSKNIQYF
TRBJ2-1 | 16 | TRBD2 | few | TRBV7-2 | TGTGCCAGCAGCTTATTGGCTAGCGGGACCTACAATGAGCAGTTCTTC | CASSLLASGTYNEQFF
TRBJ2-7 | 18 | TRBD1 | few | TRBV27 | TGTGCCAGCAGTACAAGAACCTCCGGGACAGGGTCCGGCTACGAGCAGTACTTC | CASSTRTSGTGSGYEQYF
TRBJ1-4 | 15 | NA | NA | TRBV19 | TGTGCCAGTAAGAGGGATGATATCGGGAATGAAAAACTGTTTTTT | CASKRDDIGNEKLFF
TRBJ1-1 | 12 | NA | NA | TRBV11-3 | TGTGCCAGCAGCTTGGGCATCTCTGAAGCTTTCTTT | CASSLGISEAFF
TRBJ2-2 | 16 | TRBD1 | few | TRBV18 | TGTGCCAGCTCACCGTGGACAGGCATACCCACCGGGGAGCTGTTTTTT | CASSPWTGIPTGELFF
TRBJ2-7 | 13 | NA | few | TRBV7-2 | TGTGCCAGCAGCTCCCGGGCCTGGGGCGAGCAGTACTTC | CASSSRAWGEQYF
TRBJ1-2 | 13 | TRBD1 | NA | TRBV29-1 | TGCAGCGTTGAGACCAGGGGGAATCGGGGCTACACCTTC | CSVETRGNRGYTF
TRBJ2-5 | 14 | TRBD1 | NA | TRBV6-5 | TGTGCCAGCAGTTGGCTAGACAGGGTGGAGACCCAGTACTTC | CASSWLDRVETQYF
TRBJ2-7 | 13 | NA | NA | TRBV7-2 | TGTGCCAGCAGCCTAGGGGTTAACTACGAGCAGTACTTC | CASSLGVNYEQYF
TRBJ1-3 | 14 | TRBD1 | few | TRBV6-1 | TGTGCCATCAGTGAGCAGGGGGCTGGAAACACCATATATTTT | CAISEQGAGNTIYF
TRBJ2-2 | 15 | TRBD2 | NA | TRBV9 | TGTGCCAGCAGCGAGGGTTCTAGCGGGACCGGGGAGCTGTTTTTT | CASSEGSSGTGELFF
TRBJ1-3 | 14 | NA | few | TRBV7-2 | TGTGCCAGCAGTTTAGGTCCCTCTGGAAACACCATATATTTT | CASSLGPSGNTIYF
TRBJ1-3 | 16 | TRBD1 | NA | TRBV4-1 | TGCGCCAGCAGCCACTACGGACAGGGTCCTGGAAACACCATATATTTT | CASSHYGQGPGNTIYF
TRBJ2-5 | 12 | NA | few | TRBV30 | TGTGCCTGGAGTCCCCGGGGGGAGACCCAGTACTTC | CAWSPRGETQYF
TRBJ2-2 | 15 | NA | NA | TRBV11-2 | TGTGCCAGCAGCTTAGAGGGGGCGGGCACCGGGGAGCTGTTTTTT | CASSLEGAGTGELFF
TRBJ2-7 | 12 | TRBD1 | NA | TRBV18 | TGTGCCAGCTCGCGCGACAGGGACGAGCAGTACTTC | CASSRDRDEQYF
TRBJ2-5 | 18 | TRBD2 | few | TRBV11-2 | TGTGCCAGCAGCTCACTGAGGGGACCTACTAGCGACCAAGAGACCCAGTACTTC | CASSSLRGPTSDQETQYF
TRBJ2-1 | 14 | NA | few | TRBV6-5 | TGTGCCAGCAGTTACCTGGGGACCTACAATGAGCAGTTCTTC | CASSYLGTYNEQFF
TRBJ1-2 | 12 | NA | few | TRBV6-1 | TGTGCCAGCAGTTCGACTAACTATGGCTACACCTTC | CASSSTNYGYTF
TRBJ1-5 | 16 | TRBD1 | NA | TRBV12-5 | TGTGCTAGTGGTTTGAACCCCGACAGGGGGAATCAGCCCCAGCATTTT | CASGLNPDRGNQPQHF
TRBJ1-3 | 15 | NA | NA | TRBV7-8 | TGTGCCAGCAGCTTGACTTGGGGGGCTGGAAACACCATATATTTT | CASSLTWGAGNTIYF
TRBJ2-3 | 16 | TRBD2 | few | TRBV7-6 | TGTGCCAGCAGCTTAGGTCTGCGGGAGGGCCAAGATACGCAGTATTTT | CASSLGLREGQDTQYF
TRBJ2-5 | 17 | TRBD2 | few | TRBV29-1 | TGCAGCGTGGGAAGGTTGGCTAGCGGGGGCACCCAAGAGACCCAGTACTTC | CSVGRLASGGTQETQYF
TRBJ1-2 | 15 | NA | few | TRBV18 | TGTGCCAGCTCACCCCCCTCGAGGCAGGGCTATGGCTACACCTTC | CASSPPSRQGYGYTF
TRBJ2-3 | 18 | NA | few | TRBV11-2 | TGTGCCAGCAGCCTACGACGGGGGTCGGGGGCTTTAGCAGATACGCAGTATTTT | CASSLRRGSGALADTQYF
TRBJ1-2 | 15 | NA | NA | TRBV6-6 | TGTGCCAGCAGTCCTCGACGGACAACTGACTATGGCTACACCTTC | CASSPRRTTDYGYTF
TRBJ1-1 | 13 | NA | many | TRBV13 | TGTGCCAGCAGCTTTAGGGGGAACACTGAAGCTTTCTTT | CASSFRGNTEAFF
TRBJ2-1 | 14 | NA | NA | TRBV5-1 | TGTGCCAGCAGCCCTACGGGGCAGCGCAGAGAGCAGTTCTTC | CASSPTGQRREQFF
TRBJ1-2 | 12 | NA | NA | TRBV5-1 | TGCGCCAGCAGCTTGGTGGGGTATGGCTACACCTTC | CASSLVGYGYTF
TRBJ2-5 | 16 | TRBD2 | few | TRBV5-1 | TGCGCCAGCAGCTTGGGTCCAGCGGGATCTCAAGAGACCCAGTACTTC | CASSLGPAGSQETQYF
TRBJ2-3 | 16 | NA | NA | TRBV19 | TGTGCCAGTAGTATAGATCAGGGACAAGCAACGGATACGCAGTATTTT | CASSIDQGQATDTQYF
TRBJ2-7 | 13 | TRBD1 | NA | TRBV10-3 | TGTGCCATCAGCGGGACAGGGGCCTTTGAGCAGTACTTC | CAISGTGAFEQYF
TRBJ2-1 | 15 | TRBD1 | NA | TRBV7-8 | TGTGCCAGCAGCCCAGGAGGGACAGGGGGCCATGAGCAGTTCTTC | CASSPGGTGGHEQFF
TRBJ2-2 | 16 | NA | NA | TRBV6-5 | TGTGCCAGCAGTTTACGTGCGCGAAAGGAAACCGGGGAGCTGTTTTTT | CASSLRARKETGELFF
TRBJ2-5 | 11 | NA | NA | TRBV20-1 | TGCAGTGCTGGGACATTACAGACCCAGTACTTC | CSAGTLQTQYF
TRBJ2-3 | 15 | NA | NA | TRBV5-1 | TGCGCCAGCAGCTTTCGAAACTCCCACACAGATACGCAGTATTTT | CASSFRNSHTDTQYF
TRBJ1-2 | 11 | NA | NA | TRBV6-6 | TGTGCCACCACGTGGGGCTATGGCTACACCTTC | CATTWGYGYTF
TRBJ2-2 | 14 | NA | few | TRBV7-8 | TGTGCCAGCAGCCGGGACCTCGGTTCCGGGGAGCTGTTTTTT | CASSRDLGSGELFF